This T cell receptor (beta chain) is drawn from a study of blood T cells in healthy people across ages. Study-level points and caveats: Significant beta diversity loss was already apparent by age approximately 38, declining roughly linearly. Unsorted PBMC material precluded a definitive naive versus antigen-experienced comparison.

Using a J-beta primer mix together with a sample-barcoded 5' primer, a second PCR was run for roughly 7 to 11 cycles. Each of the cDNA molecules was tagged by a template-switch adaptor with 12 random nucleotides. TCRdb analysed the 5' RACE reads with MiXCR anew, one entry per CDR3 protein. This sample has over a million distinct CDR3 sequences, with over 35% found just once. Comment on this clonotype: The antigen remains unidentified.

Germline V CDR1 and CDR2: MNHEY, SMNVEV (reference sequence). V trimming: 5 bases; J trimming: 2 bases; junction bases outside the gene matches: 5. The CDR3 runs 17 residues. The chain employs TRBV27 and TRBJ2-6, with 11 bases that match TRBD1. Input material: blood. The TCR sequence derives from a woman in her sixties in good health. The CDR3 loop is CASSGDRGITGANVLTF. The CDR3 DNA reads TGTGCCAGCAGTGGGGACAGGGGGATTACTGGGGCCAACGTCCTGACTTTC.